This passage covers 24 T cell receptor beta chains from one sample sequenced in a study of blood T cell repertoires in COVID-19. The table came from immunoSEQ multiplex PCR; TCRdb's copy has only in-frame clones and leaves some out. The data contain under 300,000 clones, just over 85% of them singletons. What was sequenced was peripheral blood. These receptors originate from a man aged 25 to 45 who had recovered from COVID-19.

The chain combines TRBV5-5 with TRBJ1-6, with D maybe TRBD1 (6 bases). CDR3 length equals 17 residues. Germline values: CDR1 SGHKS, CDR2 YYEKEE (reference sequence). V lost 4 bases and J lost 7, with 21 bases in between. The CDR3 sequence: CASSPLRDTGSNSPLHF. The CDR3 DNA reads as TGTGCCAGCAGCCCCTTAAGAGACACAGGGTCCAATTCACCCCTCCACTTT. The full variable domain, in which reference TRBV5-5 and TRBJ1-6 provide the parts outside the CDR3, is DAGVTQSPTHLIKTRGQQVTLRCSPISGHKSVSWYQQVLGQGPQFIFQYYEKEERGRGNFPDRFSARQFPNYSSELNVNALLLGDSALYLCASSPLRDTGSNSPLHFGNGTRLTVT.

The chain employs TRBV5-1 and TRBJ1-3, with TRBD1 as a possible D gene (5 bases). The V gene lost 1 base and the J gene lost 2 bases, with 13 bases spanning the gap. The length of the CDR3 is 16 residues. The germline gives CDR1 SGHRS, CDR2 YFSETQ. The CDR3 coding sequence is TGCGCCAGCAGCTTGCAGACAGCAGGCACTGGAAACACCATATATTTT. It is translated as CASSLQTAGTGNTIYF. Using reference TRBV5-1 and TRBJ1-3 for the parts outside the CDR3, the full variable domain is KAGVTQTPRYLIKTRGQQVTLSCSPISGHRSVSWYQQTPGQGLQFLFEYFSETQRNKGNFPGRFSGRQFSNSRSEMNVSTLELGDSALYLCASSLQTAGTGNTIYFGEGSWLTVV.

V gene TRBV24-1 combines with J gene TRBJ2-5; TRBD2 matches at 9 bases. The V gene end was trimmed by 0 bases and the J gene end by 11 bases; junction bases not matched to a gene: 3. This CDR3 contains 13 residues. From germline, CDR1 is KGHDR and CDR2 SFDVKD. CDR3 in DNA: TGTGCCACCAGTGATTTGCAAAGCGGGGGGCAGTACTTC. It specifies CATSDLQSGGQYF.

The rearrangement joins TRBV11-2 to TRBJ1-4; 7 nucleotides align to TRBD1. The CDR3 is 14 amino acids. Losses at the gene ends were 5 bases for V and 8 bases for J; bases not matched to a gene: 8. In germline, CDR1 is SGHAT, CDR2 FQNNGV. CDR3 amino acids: CASSPPTGREKLFF. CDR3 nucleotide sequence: TGTGCCAGCAGCCCCCCGACAGGGCGGGAAAAACTGTTTTTT.

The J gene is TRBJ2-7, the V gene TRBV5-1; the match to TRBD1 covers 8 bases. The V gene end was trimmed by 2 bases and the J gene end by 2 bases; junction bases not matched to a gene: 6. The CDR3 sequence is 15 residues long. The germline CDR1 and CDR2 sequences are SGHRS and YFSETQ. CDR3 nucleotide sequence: TGCGCCAGCAGCTTCCCGACAGGGGAAGCCTACGAGCAGTACTTC. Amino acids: CASSFPTGEAYEQYF.

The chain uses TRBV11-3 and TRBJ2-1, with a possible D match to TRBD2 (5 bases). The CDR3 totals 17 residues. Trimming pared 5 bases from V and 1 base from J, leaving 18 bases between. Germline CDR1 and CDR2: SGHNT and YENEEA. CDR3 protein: CASSLRAGRASYNEQFF. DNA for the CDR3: TGTGCCAGCAGCCTGCGGGCTGGCCGCGCGTCCTACAATGAGCAGTTCTTC.

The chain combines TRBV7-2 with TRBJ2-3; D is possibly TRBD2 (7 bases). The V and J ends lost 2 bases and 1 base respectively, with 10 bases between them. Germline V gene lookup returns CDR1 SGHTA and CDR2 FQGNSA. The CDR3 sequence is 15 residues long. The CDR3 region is CASSLMRGRTDTQYF. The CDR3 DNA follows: TGTGCCAGCAGCTTAATGCGGGGGCGCACAGATACGCAGTATTTT.

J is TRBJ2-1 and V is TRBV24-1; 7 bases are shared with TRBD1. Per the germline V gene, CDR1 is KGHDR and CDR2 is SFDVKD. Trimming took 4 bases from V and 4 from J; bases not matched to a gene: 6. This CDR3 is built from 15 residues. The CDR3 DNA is TGTGCCACCAGTGAACAGGGACAGCAGTACAATGAGCAGTTCTTC. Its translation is CATSEQGQQYNEQFF.

The CDR3 sequence is CATSRGGNIYGYTF. The CDR3 DNA follows: TGTGCCACCAGCAGAGGAGGGAACATCTATGGCTACACCTTC. V and J are TRBV15 and TRBJ1-2, with D unresolved. Per the germline V gene, CDR1 is LNHNV and CDR2 is YYDKDF (reference sequence). V lost 1 base and J 4 bases, leaving 10 bases between the germline ends. This CDR3 region has 14 residues.

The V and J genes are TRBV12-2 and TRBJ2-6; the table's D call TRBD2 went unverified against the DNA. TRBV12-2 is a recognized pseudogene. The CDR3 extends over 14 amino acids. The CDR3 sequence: CASRGGTGANVLTF. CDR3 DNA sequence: TGTGCAAGTCGCGGAGGGACCGGGGCCAACGTCCTGACTTTC.

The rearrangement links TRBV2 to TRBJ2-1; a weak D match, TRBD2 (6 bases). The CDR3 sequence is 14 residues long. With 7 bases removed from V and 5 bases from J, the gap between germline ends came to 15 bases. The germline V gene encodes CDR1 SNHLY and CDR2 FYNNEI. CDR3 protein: CASTRRDFDNEQFF. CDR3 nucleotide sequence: TGTGCCAGCACCCGCCGGGACTTCGACAATGAGCAGTTCTTC.

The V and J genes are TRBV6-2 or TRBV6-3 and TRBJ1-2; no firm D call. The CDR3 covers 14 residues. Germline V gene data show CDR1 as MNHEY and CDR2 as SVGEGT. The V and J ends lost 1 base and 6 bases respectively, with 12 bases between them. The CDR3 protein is CASSYFGGFDGYTF. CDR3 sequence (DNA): TGTGCCAGCAGTTACTTTGGAGGGTTCGATGGCTACACCTTC.

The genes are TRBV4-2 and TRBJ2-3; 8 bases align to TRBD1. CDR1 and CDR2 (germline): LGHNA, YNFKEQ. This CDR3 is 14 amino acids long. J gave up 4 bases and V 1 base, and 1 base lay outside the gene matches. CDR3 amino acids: CASSQGTGSDTQYF. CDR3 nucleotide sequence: TGTGCCAGCAGCCAAGGGACAGGGTCAGATACGCAGTATTTT.

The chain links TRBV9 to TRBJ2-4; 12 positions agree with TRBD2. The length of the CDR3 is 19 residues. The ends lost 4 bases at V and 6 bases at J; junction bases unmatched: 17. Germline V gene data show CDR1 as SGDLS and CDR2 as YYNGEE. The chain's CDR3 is CASSPRLAGGPVNRNIQYF. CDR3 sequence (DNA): TGTGCCAGCAGCCCCCGTCTAGCGGGGGGGCCGGTTAACAGAAACATTCAGTACTTC.

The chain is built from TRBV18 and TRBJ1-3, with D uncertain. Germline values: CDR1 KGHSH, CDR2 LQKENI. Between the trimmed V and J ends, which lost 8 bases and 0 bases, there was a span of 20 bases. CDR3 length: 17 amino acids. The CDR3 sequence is CASPRGSAPSSGNTIYF. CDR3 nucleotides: TGTGCCAGCCCACGCGGTTCGGCTCCTAGCTCTGGAAACACCATATATTTT.

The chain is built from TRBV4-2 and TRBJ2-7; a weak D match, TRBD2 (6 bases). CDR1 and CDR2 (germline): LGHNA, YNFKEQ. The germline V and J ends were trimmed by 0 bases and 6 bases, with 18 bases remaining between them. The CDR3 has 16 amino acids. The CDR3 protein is CASSQDGTGRGSEQYF. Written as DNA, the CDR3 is TGTGCCAGCAGCCAAGATGGGACGGGCCGGGGGTCCGAGCAGTACTTC.

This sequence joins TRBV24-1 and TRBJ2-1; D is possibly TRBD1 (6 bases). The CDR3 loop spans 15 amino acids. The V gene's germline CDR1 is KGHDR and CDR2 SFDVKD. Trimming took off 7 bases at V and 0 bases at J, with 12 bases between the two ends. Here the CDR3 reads CATSNRASSYNEQFF. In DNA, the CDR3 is TGTGCCACCAGCAACAGGGCGAGCTCCTACAATGAGCAGTTCTTC.

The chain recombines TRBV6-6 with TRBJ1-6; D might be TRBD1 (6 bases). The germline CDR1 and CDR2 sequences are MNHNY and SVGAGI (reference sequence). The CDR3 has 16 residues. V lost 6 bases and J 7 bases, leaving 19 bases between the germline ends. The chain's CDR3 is CASRSLPRGANSPLHF. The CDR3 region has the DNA TGTGCCAGCAGATCACTGCCGCGGGGGGCGAATTCACCCCTCCACTTT.

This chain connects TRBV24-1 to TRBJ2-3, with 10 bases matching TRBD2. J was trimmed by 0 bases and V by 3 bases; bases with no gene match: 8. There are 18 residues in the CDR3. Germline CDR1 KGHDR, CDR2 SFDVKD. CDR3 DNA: TGTGCCACCAGTGATCCGAGAAGTAGCGGGGGGAGCACAGATACGCAGTATTTT. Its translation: CATSDPRSSGGSTDTQYF.

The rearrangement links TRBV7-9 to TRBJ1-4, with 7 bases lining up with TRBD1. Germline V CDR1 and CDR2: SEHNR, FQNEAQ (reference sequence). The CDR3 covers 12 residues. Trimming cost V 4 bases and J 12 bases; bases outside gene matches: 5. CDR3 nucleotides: TGTGCCAGCAGCTCCCGGGACAGACAACTGTTTTTT. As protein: CASSSRDRQLFF. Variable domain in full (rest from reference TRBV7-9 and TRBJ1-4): DTGVSQNPRHKITKRGQNVTFRCDPISEHNRLYWYRQTLGQGPEFLTYFQNEAQLEKSRLLSDRFSAERPKGSFSTLEIQRTEQGDSAMYLCASSSRDRQLFFGSGTQLSVL.

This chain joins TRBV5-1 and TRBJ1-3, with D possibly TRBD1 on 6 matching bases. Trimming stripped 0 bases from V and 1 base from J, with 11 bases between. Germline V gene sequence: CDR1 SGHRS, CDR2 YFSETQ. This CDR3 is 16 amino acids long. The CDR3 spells CASSLGTTGSGNTIYF. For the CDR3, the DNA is TGCGCCAGCAGCTTGGGAACCACAGGGTCTGGAAACACCATATATTTT. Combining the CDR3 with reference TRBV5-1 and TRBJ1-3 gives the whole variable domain KAGVTQTPRYLIKTRGQQVTLSCSPISGHRSVSWYQQTPGQGLQFLFEYFSETQRNKGNFPGRFSGRQFSNSRSEMNVSTLELGDSALYLCASSLGTTGSGNTIYFGEGSWLTVV.

The CDR3 DNA reads TGTGCTAGTGGAGGGACAGGGGGAGGAAGAGCTTTCTTT. Amino acid sequence: CASGGTGGGRAFF. V is TRBV12-5 and J is TRBJ1-1, with 11 bases fitting TRBD1. V lost 6 bases, J lost 10 bases, and 7 bases stayed unmatched. CDR3 size: 13 residues. Germline CDR1 reads LGHNT; CDR2 reads FRNRAP.

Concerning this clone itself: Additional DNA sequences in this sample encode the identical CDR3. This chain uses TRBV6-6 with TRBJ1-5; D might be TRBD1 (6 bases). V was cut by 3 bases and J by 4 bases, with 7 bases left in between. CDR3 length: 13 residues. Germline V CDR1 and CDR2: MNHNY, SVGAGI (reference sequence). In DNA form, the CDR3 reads TGTGCCAGCAGTTATAGGGGGAATCAGCCCCAGCATTTT. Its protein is CASSYRGNQPQHF.

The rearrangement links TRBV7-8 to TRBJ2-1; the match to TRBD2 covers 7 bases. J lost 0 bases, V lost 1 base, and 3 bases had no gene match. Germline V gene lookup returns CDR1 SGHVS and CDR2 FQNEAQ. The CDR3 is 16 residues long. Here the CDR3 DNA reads TGTGCCAGCAGCTTAGTTGGCGGGGGCTCCTACAATGAGCAGTTCTTC. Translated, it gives CASSLVGGGSYNEQFF.